This T cell receptor beta chain was identified in a study of OX40 agonist ivuxolimab in advanced cancers. Background on the study: There were three patients with partial responses, one having hepatocellular carcinoma and two cutaneous melanoma.

Looked up from germline, CDR1 is ENHRY and CDR2 is SYGVKD. Trimming shortened V by 0 bases and J by 6 bases, and 14 bases separated the two germline ends. This CDR3 comprises 15 residues. Assay used: immunoSEQ multiplex PCR; TCRdb lists only in-frame clones, some missing. The table has fewer than 15,000 clones, 65% to 85% seen once; the top ten hold over 35%. This clone has only a few counts. The antigen is unknown. Notes on the study in general: The mean number of expanded clones was higher in CD8+ T cells than in CD4+. Within 6 weeks, CD4+ and CD8+ blood T cells expanded clonally at 0.1 to 3.0 mg/kg. Among some nonresponders, normalized T-cell clonal expansion was also low.

This TCR was recovered from an adult with an advanced solid tumor such as melanoma, head and neck, liver or kidney cancer. V gene TRBV10-3 combines with J gene TRBJ1-2; possible D gene TRBD1, 5 bases. The sample was CD4+ or CD8+ T cells sorted from blood, taken in a trial of the OX40 agonist ivuxolimab. This chain's CDR3 is CAISESPGMGDGYTF. In DNA form, the CDR3 reads TGTGCCATCAGTGAGTCGCCGGGGATGGGGGATGGCTACACCTTC.